These 4 T cell receptor beta chains were sequenced from one sample in a study of identical twins. TCRdb re-called the 5' RACE reads through MiXCR, storing one row per CDR3 protein. The table shows roughly 260,000 distinct CDR3 sequences, with approximately 7.8% occurring only once. This sample was also put to use in a study of yellow fever vaccine responses in identical twins.

The sample was CD8+ T cells sorted from blood. The receptors derive from a woman under 30 in good health.

This clonotype was seen repeatedly, ten times or more. The rearrangement joins TRBV5-1 to TRBJ2-3; D is undetermined. Trimming removed 0 bases from V and 6 bases from J, with 14 bases in between. CDR1 SGHRS and CDR2 YFSETQ come from the germline V gene. This CDR3 is 15 amino acids long. CDR3 sequence reads: CASSLVDVLWDTQYF. CDR3 nucleotide sequence: TGCGCCAGCAGCTTGGTAGACGTCTTATGGGATACGCAGTATTTT.

This rearrangement joins TRBV15 to TRBJ2-3; the match to TRBD1 covers 9 bases. The germline gives CDR1 LNHNV, CDR2 YYDKDF (reference sequence). V shed 1 base, J shed 1 base, and the junction held 0 bases outside the gene matches. The CDR3 contains 15 residues. This CDR3 is CATSRGQGGTDTQYF. For the CDR3, the DNA is TGTGCCACCAGCAGAGGACAGGGGGGCACAGATACGCAGTATTTT.

The chain recombines TRBV12-3 or TRBV12-4 with TRBJ2-1; no clear D. Trimming took off 5 bases at V and 0 bases at J, with 11 bases between the two ends. This CDR3 region has 15 residues. The CDR3, as DNA: TGTGCCAGCAGTCTGACTGGGCCCTCCTACAATGAGCAGTTCTTC. Its protein is CASSLTGPSYNEQFF.

This clonotype was seen a few times. The V call is TRBV6-1, the J call TRBJ2-1; a weak D match, TRBD1 (7 bases). This CDR3 region has 13 residues. Trimming removed 6 bases from V and 10 bases from J, with 16 bases in between. Germline lookup yields CDR1 MNHNS and CDR2 SASEGT. The CDR3 region has the DNA TGTGCCAGCAGCCAGGGGGGTTCGGGAGAGCAGTTCTTC. Translating gives CASSQGGSGEQFF.